This T cell receptor beta chain was profiled in a study of regulatory T cells in long-lasting Graves disease. Whole-study results and caveats: Persistent-disease Graves' patients showed less TCR diversity than new cases. Thyroid tissue went unstudied; only peripheral blood was examined.

This clonotype was recorded a few times. As yet, its antigen is unknown. Researchers made TCR beta libraries by using iRepertoire HTBI primers and running Arm-PCR on CDR3 regions. TCRdb used MiXCR to reprocess the multiplex PCR reads, holding one entry per CDR3 protein. The table lists 700,000 or so distinct CDR3 sequences, 25% to 35% of them singletons. The CDR3 has 14 amino acids. Germline CDR1 reads DFQATT; CDR2 reads SNEGSKA (reference sequence). V lost 5 bases, J lost 3 bases, and 4 bases stayed unmatched. Time point described: persistent/refractory GD, antithyroid drugs over 5 years with positive TRAb. Preparation of the TCR library used RNA extracted from PBMCs. Peripheral blood, 8.5 to 9.5 milliliters per patient, was collected in EDTA tubes.

This chain uses TRBV20-1 with TRBJ2-7; 13 bases fit TRBD2. This receptor was obtained from a female donor with Graves disease. This material consisted of peripheral blood mononuclear cells (PBMCs), taken when the disease was refractory, from a patient treated with antithyroid drugs. CDR3 protein: CSADGTSGDYEQYF. CDR3 nucleotide sequence: TGCAGTGCTGACGGGACTAGCGGGGACTACGAGCAGTACTTC.